This is a list of T cell receptor beta chains from one sample in a study of beta chain features in type 1 diabetes. Sequenced by immunoSEQ multiplex PCR; TCRdb stores in-frame clones only, minus some. The sample contains 150,000 to 200,000 clones, roughly 63% of which appear only once. The sample consisted of naive CD4+ T cells from blood. All receptors come from a man aged 25 to 40 with type 1 diabetes. Both conserved end residues are part of each CDR3. D genes are given only for firm matches. Clone size is not always given. Where it is, it says once, few, many or a class for expanded clones.

abundance	v_gene	d_gene	j_gene	CDR3nt	CDR3aa
-	TRBV27	-	TRBJ2-1	TGTGCCGGACTTACTAGGTACAATGAGCAGTTCTTC	CAGLTRYNEQFF
once	TRBV19	-	TRBJ2-3	TGTGCCAGTACGGAGGGCAGAAACACAGATACGCAGTATTTT	CASTEGRNTDTQYF
-	TRBV7-2	-	TRBJ1-4	TGTGCCAGCAGCTTAGGACAAAATGATGAAAAACTGTTTTTT	CASSLGQNDEKLFF
-	TRBV30	TRBD2	TRBJ2-3	TGTGCCTGGAGCGACACTAGCGGAACGCAGTATTTT	CAWSDTSGTQYF
-	TRBV5-1	-	TRBJ2-3	TGCGCCAGCAGCTTGGCAGACCCTAGCACAGATACGCAGTATTTT	CASSLADPSTDTQYF
-	TRBV25-1	-	TRBJ1-2	TGTGCCAGCAGTCGGACGGATGTTAACTATGGCTACACCTTC	CASSRTDVNYGYTF
-	TRBV18	TRBD1	TRBJ1-2	TGTGCCAGCTCAGACTACAGGGGCTCTGTTGGCTACACCTTC	CASSDYRGSVGYTF
-	TRBV29-1	-	TRBJ2-5	TGCAGCGTAAGGGACGCCGCGGAGACCCAGTACTTC	CSVRDAAETQYF
-	TRBV25-1	TRBD1	TRBJ2-2	TGTGCCAGTCGGGACAGTAACACCGGGGAGCTGTTTTTT	CASRDSNTGELFF
-	TRBV30	-	TRBJ1-2	TGTGCCTGGAGTGAAGTGGAGTCCTATGGCTACACCTTC	CAWSEVESYGYTF
-	TRBV5-1	TRBD1	TRBJ2-7	TGCGCCAGCTCTTCCCGCCGGGACAGGGTCTATGAGCAGTACTTC	CASSSRRDRVYEQYF
-	TRBV5-1	TRBD1	TRBJ2-7	TGCGCCAGCAGCTGGGACAGCTACTACGAGCAGTACTTC	CASSWDSYYEQYF
-	TRBV29-1	TRBD1	TRBJ2-7	TGCAGCGTGGGACCGGGACAGGGGACCTACGAGCAGTACTTC	CSVGPGQGTYEQYF
-	TRBV29-1	-	TRBJ1-2	TGCAGCGTTGAATCTCCCCGCGCGCGGTATGGCTACACCTTC	CSVESPRARYGYTF
-	TRBV5-6	-	TRBJ2-7	TGTGCCAGCAGCTCGCAAGGCGGCTACGAGCAGTACTTC	CASSSQGGYEQYF
-	TRBV19	-	TRBJ2-5	TGTGCCAGTAGTGGCGGGGACATCCAGTACCAAGAGACCCAGTACTTC	CASSGGDIQYQETQYF
few	TRBV7-9	-	TRBJ2-3	TGTGCCAGCAGCCTTGGACAGAAAGATACGCAGTATTTT	CASSLGQKDTQYF
-	TRBV10-2	-	TRBJ1-6	TGCGCCAGCAGTGGTCAGGGAGGCTCACCCCTCCACTTT	CASSGQGGSPLHF
-	TRBV4-3	-	TRBJ2-4	TGCGCCAGCAGCCAAGATGGGAGCCGGGCAGGACATGGCATTCAGTACTTC	CASSQDGSRAGHGIQYF
-	TRBV9	TRBD1	TRBJ1-1	TGTGCCAGCAGCGCCCGGAAGGGGGCTGGGGAAGCTTTCTTT	CASSARKGAGEAFF
-	TRBV18	TRBD1	TRBJ2-7	TGTGCCAGCTCACCCATGGACAGGGGCGAGGGCGAGCAGTACTTC	CASSPMDRGEGEQYF
-	TRBV5-6	TRBD1	TRBJ2-5	TGTGCCAGCAGCCCTAGACAGGGTCTTTCTTCTGAGACCCAGTACTTC	CASSPRQGLSSETQYF
-	TRBV25-1	-	TRBJ2-3	TGTGCCAGCAGTGTGAATACAGATACGCAGTATTTT	CASSVNTDTQYF
-	TRBV28	-	TRBJ2-7	TGTGCCAGCAGTTTAGCAGGGATGAGGTACGAGCAGTACTTC	CASSLAGMRYEQYF
-	TRBV7-2	-	TRBJ2-3	TGTGCCAGCAGTTTAACCTCTCCCCCCTCCGATACGCAGTATTTT	CASSLTSPPSDTQYF
few	TRBV19	TRBD1	TRBJ2-1	TGTGCCAGTAGCGGACAGGGGGCGCCGTATGAGCAGTTCTTC	CASSGQGAPYEQFF
-	TRBV29-1	-	TRBJ1-5	TGCAGCGTTGGGGTCAATCAGCCCCAGCATTTT	CSVGVNQPQHF
-	TRBV29-1	-	TRBJ2-7	TGCAGCGTTGAAATAAGGATGCAGGAACCCTACGAGCAGTACTTC	CSVEIRMQEPYEQYF
-	TRBV7-9	-	TRBJ2-3	TGTGCCAGCAGCTTAGGGACTATCACAGATACGCAGTATTTT	CASSLGTITDTQYF
-	TRBV30	-	TRBJ1-2	TGTGCCTGGAGCGCCGGTTCCTTGGACGGCTACACCTTC	CAWSAGSLDGYTF